This T cell receptor beta chain was captured in a study of type 1 regulatory T cells (dated by TCRdb to 2020 to 2022). Some background on the complete study: The study characterized an in vitro protocol that generated a Tr1-enriched, alloantigen-specific CD4 T cell product named T-allo10. Patients with hematological malignancies who were receiving allogeneic hematopoietic stem cell transplantation were the group in which T-allo10 was being clinically evaluated.

TCRdb names Illumina MiSeq as the instrument used. TCRdb reran the public reads through fastp at Q25 and MiXCR, keeping productive beta chains. Entries that share a CDR3 protein sequence are merged under the most common genes and DNA. The sample profile shows 60,000 to 75,000 distinct CDR3 sequences; around 21% of them were found once. The top ten constitute under 8.5% of the sample. With regard to this clonotype: Its recognized antigen is unknown. No clone much larger than this one lies a single base away; base qualities are absent.

Points the paper makes about the study in general: Compared with non-Tr1 cells, Tr1 cells had a narrower TCR repertoire, and the study took this difference to reflect clonal expansion driven by alloantigen.

The CDR3 runs 13 amino acids, cysteine and phenylalanine included. The read is trimmed to its CDR3 DNA, 39 bases read in frame from base 1. CDR1 and CDR2 are read off the germline V gene (reference sequence) as GTSNPN and SVGIG. At the junction V is shortened by 0 bases and J by 6 bases, with 11 bases in between. In this chain, TRBV30 is recombined with TRBJ1-1; TRBD1 might be the D gene, on 6 matching bases. Sequencing was carried out using cultured type 1 regulatory T (Tr1) cells, either the whole culture or a sorted fraction (not recorded which). The cell subset or site label, read with the paper, signifies: type 1 regulatory T cells sorted from the T-allo10 product. This TCR came from a human donor in good health. The DNA sequence reads TGTGCCTGGAGTGTTAAGAGGGGGGCTGAAGCTTTCTTT. This codes for CAWSVKRGAEAFF.